Below, 23 T cell receptor beta chains from the same sample are listed, as sequenced in a study of human T cells and chemical hapten exposure. TCRdb passed the RACE reads through MiXCR, listing each CDR3 protein once. Here the sample spans tens of thousands of distinct CDR3 sequences, 7.5% to 10% being singletons. Time point: patch test 1, 2 weeks after DPC sensitization. Treatment meaning: therapeutic diphenylcyclopropenone sensitization with weekly scalp DPC. The material was whole blood, obtained in connection with sensitization to the hapten diphenylcyclopropenone (DPC). The receptor source for this set is a middle-aged woman with alopecia areata. Some clones in this sample may be carry-over from other donors' samples.

This clonotype was recorded at least ten times. The rearrangement uses TRBV12-3 or TRBV12-4 and TRBJ2-4, with D possibly matching TRBD1 (6 bases). The V end was cut by 4 bases, the J end by 8 bases, with 15 bases between. The CDR3 is 14 residues long. This CDR3 reads CASSYRQAVDIQYF. CDR3 nucleotides: TGTGCCAGCAGTTATCGACAGGCCGTAGACATTCAGTACTTC.

This clonotype was seen repeatedly, ten times or more. The chain carries TRBV6-1 and TRBJ2-3; 9 positions agree with TRBD1. This CDR3 has 14 amino acids. Germline V gene lookup returns CDR1 MNHNS and CDR2 SASEGT. The V and J ends lost 6 bases and 6 bases, in that order; junction bases with no gene match: 7. The CDR3 DNA is TGTGCCAGCAGACCGGGACAGGGAATTGATACGCAGTATTTT. Translated, it gives CASRPGQGIDTQYF.

The V gene is TRBV20-1, the J gene TRBJ2-7; D is unresolved. Germline V gene sequence: CDR1 DFQATT, CDR2 SNEGSKA (reference sequence). The V gene lost 5 bases and the J gene lost 4 bases, with 12 bases spanning the gap. This CDR3 comprises 12 residues. For the CDR3, the DNA is TGCAGTGCTCCCCAGGTCCGTTACGAGCAGTACTTC. Translated: CSAPQVRYEQYF.

The table lists this clonotype with a few counts. This rearrangement joins TRBV28 to TRBJ2-5; weak D call: TRBD2 (5 bases). CDR3 size: 14 residues. V lost 1 base and J lost 2, with 8 bases in between. Germline CDR1 is MDHEN and CDR2 is SYDVKM. CDR3 nucleotides: TGTGCCAGCAGTTTATTAGGCGGGCAAGAGACCCAGTACTTC. Protein: CASSLLGGQETQYF.

Remarks on this clonotype: A much larger clone lies one base from this, so it may be a read error. The genes are TRBV6-6 and TRBJ2-7; D not certain. The CDR3 length is 14 residues. Germline V gene sequence: CDR1 MNHNY, CDR2 SVGAGI (reference sequence). The CDR3 sequence: CASSYDKNPYKQYF. The DNA for the CDR3 is TGTGCCAGCAGTTACGACAAGAACCCCTACAAGCAGTACTTC.

This clonotype was detected ten times or more. This chain uses TRBV29-1 with TRBJ2-3; D remains ambiguous. Germline CDR1 reads SQVTM; CDR2 reads ANQGSEA. With 1 base removed from V and 0 bases from J, the gap between germline ends came to 8 bases. This CDR3 contains 14 residues. The chain's CDR3 is CSVEGPRSTDTQYF. The CDR3 DNA follows: TGCAGCGTTGAAGGCCCGCGGAGCACAGATACGCAGTATTTT.

The V and J genes are TRBV7-9 and TRBJ2-1, with D perhaps matching TRBD2 (5 bases). Germline assignment: CDR1 SEHNR and CDR2 FQNEAQ (reference sequence). Deletions cut 1 base from V and 6 bases from J, with 10 bases between. The CDR3 has 14 amino acids. CDR3 sequence reads: CASSLVAGSNEQFF. Written as DNA, the CDR3 is TGTGCCAGCAGCTTAGTGGCGGGCAGCAATGAGCAGTTCTTC.

This clonotype was seen repeatedly, ten times or more. V is TRBV13 and J is TRBJ2-1, with 8 bases identical to TRBD2. In germline, CDR1 is PRHDT, CDR2 FYEKMQ (reference sequence). With V trimmed by 8 bases and J by 2 bases, 2 bases remained unmatched. This CDR3 contains 13 residues. CDR3: CASGAGAYNEQFF. CDR3 DNA sequence: TGTGCCAGCGGAGCGGGGGCCTACAATGAGCAGTTCTTC.

In its sample, this clonotype was seen many times. The chain combines TRBV29-1 with TRBJ2-5, with D perhaps matching TRBD1 (6 bases). Germline V lookup: CDR1 SQVTM, CDR2 ANQGSEA. V shed 7 bases and J shed 1 base, with 22 bases lying between them. The CDR3 contains 16 residues. The CDR3 sequence: CSALGGHQGSQETQYF. CDR3 bases: TGCAGCGCCCTTGGGGGCCACCAAGGGAGCCAAGAGACCCAGTACTTC.

The chain has TRBV7-9 and TRBJ2-7; 7 bases align to TRBD1. CDR3 length: 12 residues. J was trimmed by 9 bases and V by 7 bases; bases with no gene match: 9. Germline assignment: CDR1 SEHNR and CDR2 FQNEAQ (reference sequence). CDR3 sequence: CASTPLTGRQYF. The DNA of the CDR3 is TGTGCCAGCACACCCCTGACAGGGCGGCAGTACTTC.

This clonotype was found a few times. This sequence joins TRBV5-1 and TRBJ1-6; 8 bases are a match to TRBD1. Germline values: CDR1 SGHRS, CDR2 YFSETQ. Unmatched junction bases numbered 8, after V lost 4 bases and J lost 8 bases. This CDR3 is 15 amino acids long. CDR3 bases: TGCGCCAGCAGCGACCAGACAGGGGCCTATTCACCCCTCCACTTT. Protein product: CASSDQTGAYSPLHF. The full variable domain, completed using reference TRBV5-1 and TRBJ1-6, is KAGVTQTPRYLIKTRGQQVTLSCSPISGHRSVSWYQQTPGQGLQFLFEYFSETQRNKGNFPGRFSGRQFSNSRSEMNVSTLELGDSALYLCASSDQTGAYSPLHFGNGTRLTVT.

This clonotype showed up many times. This chain joins TRBV7-9 and TRBJ1-1; D remains unclear. The CDR3 spans 13 residues. Germline CDR1 and CDR2: SEHNR and FQNEAQ (reference sequence). V was pared by 8 bases and J by 1 base, with 11 bases between. The CDR3 sequence is CASLIASNTEAFF. Written as DNA, the CDR3 is TGTGCCAGCTTAATAGCTTCGAACACTGAAGCTTTCTTT.

The chain recombines TRBV20-1 with TRBJ1-4; D is unresolved. CDR1 is DFQATT, CDR2 SNEGSKA, per germline (reference sequence). The CDR3 contains 14 residues. Trimming removed 5 bases from V and 2 bases from J, with 12 bases in between. The CDR3 protein is CSARRRTTNEKLFF. The CDR3 DNA is TGCAGTGCTCGTCGCAGAACCACTAATGAAAAACTGTTTTTT.

At least ten counts were recorded for this clonotype. The chain combines TRBV5-1 with TRBJ1-1; no clear D. Trimming shortened V by 7 bases and J by 0 bases, and 10 bases separated the two germline ends. The CDR3 totals 13 residues. Germline CDR1 SGHRS, CDR2 YFSETQ. CDR3 loop: CASHDPLNTEAFF. The DNA of the CDR3 is TGCGCCAGCCACGACCCTCTGAACACTGAAGCTTTCTTT. Full variable domain (rest looked up from reference TRBV5-1 and TRBJ1-1): KAGVTQTPRYLIKTRGQQVTLSCSPISGHRSVSWYQQTPGQGLQFLFEYFSETQRNKGNFPGRFSGRQFSNSRSEMNVSTLELGDSALYLCASHDPLNTEAFFGQGTRLTVV.

The sample holds many counts of this clonotype. The chain couples TRBV2 to TRBJ1-2; D gene uncertain. Trimming left V 4 bases short and J 1 base short, with 16 bases between. This CDR3 is built from 16 residues. Germline V gives CDR1 SNHLY, CDR2 FYNNEI. CDR3 DNA: TGTGCCAGCAGTGGATCTCCCAGCAGAATTAACTATGGCTACACCTTC. This codes for CASSGSPSRINYGYTF.

This clonotype was counted a single time. V gene TRBV7-9 combines with J gene TRBJ1-1; 8 bases are shared with TRBD1. CDR1 SEHNR and CDR2 FQNEAQ come from the germline V gene (reference sequence). This CDR3 region has 15 residues. With V trimmed by 1 base and J by 10 bases, 11 bases remained unmatched. The CDR3 DNA follows: TGTGCCAGCAGCTTAGGGCAGGGGGCATTATTCGGAGCTTTCTTT. Residues: CASSLGQGALFGAFF.

The chain combines TRBV5-1 with TRBJ1-6; D perhaps matches TRBD1 (5 bases). The CDR3 length is 13 residues. With 7 bases removed from V and 10 bases from J, the gap between germline ends came to 15 bases. Germline-derived CDR1 and CDR2 are SGHRS and YFSETQ. CDR3 in amino acids: CASGGQGGSPLHF. DNA for the CDR3: TGCGCCAGCGGTGGCCAGGGAGGCTCACCCCTCCACTTT.

The chain joins TRBV20-1 to TRBJ2-7; tentative D call: TRBD2 (7 bases). CDR1 DFQATT and CDR2 SNEGSKA come from the germline V gene (reference sequence). The CDR3 is 15 amino acids. Trimming left V 0 bases short and J 2 bases short, with 14 bases between. As DNA, the CDR3 is TGCAGTGCTAGAGATGACGGGGGGCCGGCCTACGAGCAGTACTTC. Residues: CSARDDGGPAYEQYF.

The table lists this clonotype with many counts. This sequence joins TRBV7-9 and TRBJ1-2, with D tentatively TRBD1 (6 bases). The CDR3 extends over 15 amino acids. Germline V gives CDR1 SEHNR, CDR2 FQNEAQ (reference sequence). V lost 1 base and J 4 bases, leaving 13 bases between the germline ends. The CDR3 DNA reads TGTGCCAGCAGCTTAGGGGGGGCGAGTGGCTATGGCTACACCTTC. It yields the protein CASSLGGASGYGYTF.

Ten or more counts support this clonotype. The chain couples TRBV10-3 to TRBJ2-2, with a possible D match to TRBD1 (6 bases). Germline CDR1 reads ENHRY; CDR2 reads SYGVKD. This CDR3 is 15 amino acids long. Deletions cut 0 bases from V and 2 bases from J, with 7 bases between. The CDR3 sequence: CAISESRGNTGELFF. CDR3 nucleotide sequence: TGTGCCATCAGTGAGTCCAGGGGAAACACCGGGGAGCTGTTTTTT.

This clonotype was picked up many times. V and J are TRBV20-1 and TRBJ2-7, with D hard to call. The length of the CDR3 is 13 residues. Trimming shortened V by 5 bases and J by 3 bases, and 14 bases separated the two germline ends. Germline loops: CDR1 DFQATT, CDR2 SNEGSKA (reference sequence). The CDR3, as DNA: TGCAGTGCTCCTTCTGACGGATACTACGAGCAGTACTTC. It translates to CSAPSDGYYEQYF.

At least ten counts were recorded for this clonotype. The chain links TRBV20-1 to TRBJ1-4, with no clear D. The V gene's germline CDR1 is DFQATT and CDR2 SNEGSKA (reference sequence). V lost 3 bases, J lost 0 bases, and 17 bases lay in between. The CDR3 is 17 residues long. CDR3 sequence reads: CSASPLSWGATNEKLFF. The CDR3, as DNA: TGCAGTGCTAGTCCTTTAAGCTGGGGAGCAACTAATGAAAAACTGTTTTTT.

This clonotype was picked up many times. The genes are TRBV4-3 and TRBJ1-2; maybe TRBD1 (5 bases). Trimming removed 0 bases from V and 4 bases from J, with 9 bases in between. The length of the CDR3 is 14 residues. Per germline, CDR1 LGHNA and CDR2 YSLEER. CDR3 nucleotide sequence: TGCGCCAGCAGCCAAGATGGGGGAGGCTATGGCTACACCTTC. Translation gives CASSQDGGGYGYTF.